The 22 T cell receptor beta chains below all came from one sample that was sequenced in a study of T cell responses to AZD1222 COVID-19 vaccine (dated by TCRdb to the early 2020s). Library creation used the immunoSEQ multiplex PCR assay. Imported from immuneACCESS, the table was reduced by TCRdb to in-frame sequences with V and J called. These copies leave out some clones; in studies compared against another copy, an unresolved V gene accounts for under half, and the cause of the remainder is not known. The sample table records approximately 77,000 clones; approximately 85% of these occur just once. Around 3.7% of the sample is in the top ten clones. The time point label on this specimen signifies: about 28 days (+/-7) after the second vaccine dose. The sequencing used peripheral blood, collected 28 days after the second AZD1222 dose. The receptors stem from an adult who received the AZD1222 COVID-19 vaccine.

This clone was counted once. V gene TRBV20-1 combines with J gene TRBJ2-1, with TRBD2 identical over 11 bases. The CDR3 extends over 14 amino acids. CDR1 DFQATT and CDR2 SNEGSKA come from the germline V gene (reference sequence). The V and J ends lost 3 bases and 7 bases, in that order; junction bases with no gene match: 5. CDR3 bases: TGCAGTGCTAGTAGGCTAGCGGGAGGTAATGAGCAGTTCTTC. It translates to CSASRLAGGNEQFF.

This rearrangement joins TRBV11-3 to TRBJ2-7, with D hard to call. The V and J ends lost 3 bases and 7 bases respectively, with 13 bases between them. The CDR3 contains 13 residues. Germline values: CDR1 SGHNT, CDR2 YENEEA. The CDR3: CASSFGRSSEQYF. CDR3 coding DNA: TGTGCCAGCAGCTTTGGAAGATCTAGTGAGCAGTACTTC.

J is TRBJ1-1 and V is TRBV19; 7 bases match TRBD1. Germline CDR1 LNHDA, CDR2 SQIVND (reference sequence). The CDR3 has 15 residues. After removal of 5 bases from V and 0 bases from J, the junction contained 6 bases not matched to a gene. CDR3 residues: CASSLGQSMNTEAFF. The CDR3 DNA follows: TGTGCCAGTAGTCTGGGACAGTCTATGAACACTGAAGCTTTCTTT.

As for this clone: Other nucleotide sequences in the sample specify the same CDR3. The chain combines TRBV2 with TRBJ1-2; D unresolved. The germline V gene encodes CDR1 SNHLY and CDR2 FYNNEI. The CDR3 runs 12 residues. V lost 3 bases and J 0 bases, leaving 2 bases between the germline ends. The CDR3 bases are TGTGCCAGCAGTGAGGCTAACTATGGCTACACCTTC. This encodes CASSEANYGYTF.

The chain carries TRBV18 and TRBJ1-5; D ambiguous. The germline V gene encodes CDR1 KGHSH and CDR2 LQKENI. Trimming left V 6 bases short and J 5 bases short, with 11 bases between. The CDR3 is 13 amino acids. The CDR3 region is CASSPGADQPQHF. CDR3 nucleotides: TGTGCCAGCTCCCCCGGTGCCGATCAGCCCCAGCATTTT.

This sequence joins TRBV28 and TRBJ2-7; D is possibly TRBD1 (6 bases). This CDR3 region has 13 residues. Germline-derived CDR1 and CDR2 are MDHEN and SYDVKM. Trimming took off 4 bases at V and 6 bases at J, with 13 bases between the two ends. The CDR3 sequence: CASSSGAVGEQYF. The CDR3 DNA reads TGTGCCAGCAGTTCAGGGGCCGTTGGCGAGCAGTACTTC.

The chain carries TRBV19 and TRBJ2-1; maybe TRBD2 (5 bases). The CDR3 has 14 residues. The V gene lost 6 bases and the J gene lost 8 bases, with 17 bases spanning the gap. Germline CDR1 and CDR2: LNHDA and SQIVND (reference sequence). The chain's CDR3 is CASSLTSGMDEQFF. The CDR3 region has the DNA TGTGCCAGTAGCCTCACGTCGGGGATGGATGAGCAGTTCTTC.

The CDR3, as DNA: TGTGCCAGCGCGAAGACAGGGGGCGCCCCCGGGGAGCTGTTTTTT. Translation: CASAKTGGAPGELFF. The V call is TRBV27, the J call TRBJ2-2; 10 bases are shared with TRBD1. The CDR3 covers 15 residues. V was pared by 8 bases and J by 6 bases, with 9 bases of the junction left unmatched. Germline lookup yields CDR1 MNHEY and CDR2 SMNVEV (reference sequence).

V is TRBV27 and J is TRBJ2-1; 15 bases map to TRBD2. Germline V gene sequence: CDR1 MNHEY, CDR2 SMNVEV (reference sequence). Trimming removed 9 bases from V and 6 bases from J; junction bases left unmatched: 9. The CDR3 has 16 amino acids. CDR3 residues: CASWTSGRAPRNEQFF. Written as DNA, the CDR3 is TGTGCCAGTTGGACTAGCGGGAGGGCCCCCCGCAATGAGCAGTTCTTC.

The chain joins TRBV3-1 (or the pseudogene TRBV3-2) to TRBJ2-7; no clear D. The CDR3 is 14 residues long. Germline CDR1 reads LGHDT; CDR2 reads YNNKEL (reference sequence). The V end lost 2 bases, the J end lost 2 bases, and 10 bases lay between the germline ends. The CDR3 bases are TGTGCCAGCAGCCAACCACGGGCAACCTACGAGCAGTACTTC. This sequence encodes CASSQPRATYEQYF.

The CDR3 region is CASSQDLRGENGYTF. Written as DNA, the CDR3 is TGTGCCAGCAGCCAAGATCTGAGGGGAGAGAATGGCTACACCTTC. The V and J genes are TRBV4-2 and TRBJ1-2; maybe TRBD1 (5 bases). The CDR3 sequence is 15 residues long. Looked up from germline, CDR1 is LGHNA and CDR2 is YNFKEQ. The V gene lost 0 bases and the J gene lost 6 bases, with 14 bases spanning the gap.

This chain links TRBV10-2 with TRBJ2-7, with a weak D call TRBD1 (6 bases). Trimming pared 6 bases from V and 3 bases from J, leaving 12 bases between. The CDR3 is 13 residues long. Germline CDR1 and CDR2: WSHSY and SAAADI. CDR3 sequence: CASRTGPDYEQYF. CDR3 nucleotide sequence: TGCGCCAGCAGGACAGGCCCCGACTACGAGCAGTACTTC.

CDR3 residues: CASSLWVDSTDTQYF. CDR3 coding DNA: TGTGCCAGCAGCTTATGGGTGGACAGCACAGATACGCAGTATTTT. The rearrangement uses TRBV5-4 and TRBJ2-3; D ambiguous. Trimming stripped 2 bases from V and 0 bases from J, with 10 bases between. Germline CDR1 SGHNT, CDR2 YYREEE (reference sequence). The CDR3 is made up of 15 amino acids.

This sequence joins TRBV28 and TRBJ1-4; tentative D call: TRBD1 (6 bases). Trimming removed 8 bases from V and 4 bases from J, with 14 bases in between. The CDR3 is made up of 14 amino acids. Germline-derived CDR1 and CDR2 are MDHEN and SYDVKM. The CDR3 reads CASRRQEGNEKLFF. For the CDR3, the DNA is TGTGCCAGCCGACGACAGGAAGGTAATGAAAAACTGTTTTTT.

The CDR3 region has the DNA TGTGCCTGGGGACCATCCGTGGGGGAAAAACTGTTTTTT. It encodes CAWGPSVGEKLFF. The chain is built from TRBV30 and TRBJ1-4; D remains ambiguous. Per the germline V gene, CDR1 is GTSNPN and CDR2 is SVGIG (reference sequence). V lost 5 bases, J lost 8 bases, and 15 bases lay in between. The CDR3 sequence is 13 residues long.

The chain couples TRBV5-1 to TRBJ2-7; TRBD1 agrees at 7 bases. In germline, CDR1 is SGHRS, CDR2 YFSETQ. CDR3 length: 13 amino acids. The V segment lost 4 bases and the J segment 5 bases; nucleotides outside the gene matches: 6. The CDR3 sequence is CASSMTGSNEQYF. CDR3 coding DNA: TGCGCCAGCAGCATGACAGGGTCGAACGAGCAGTACTTC.

The chain combines TRBV6-4 with TRBJ2-1, with D possibly TRBD2 on 6 matching bases. V gave up 5 bases and J gave up 5 bases, with 16 bases separating them. The CDR3 runs 15 residues. Germline CDR1 is MRHNA and CDR2 is SNTAGT. CDR3 region: CASSFTSRINNEQFF. The CDR3 nucleotides are TGTGCCAGCAGTTTTACTAGCAGAATAAACAATGAGCAGTTCTTC.

This rearrangement joins TRBV7-2 to TRBJ2-7; possibly TRBD1 for D (6 bases). The CDR3 sequence is 14 residues long. Germline V gene sequence: CDR1 SGHTA, CDR2 FQGNSA. Trimming took 6 bases from V and 0 from J, leaving 12 bases between them. In nucleotides, the CDR3 is TGTGCCAGCAGTCGGACAGAAAGCTCCTACGAGCAGTACTTC. This encodes CASSRTESSYEQYF.

The V gene is TRBV30, the J gene TRBJ2-7; D might be TRBD2 (6 bases). CDR1 and CDR2 (germline): GTSNPN, SVGIG (reference sequence). V lost 0 bases, J lost 3 bases, and 12 bases lay in between. The length of the CDR3 is 14 residues. CDR3 region: CAWSVGGVSYEQYF. In DNA form, the CDR3 reads TGTGCCTGGAGTGTAGGAGGGGTAAGCTACGAGCAGTACTTC.

Only a few counts were recorded for this clone. The rearrangement joins TRBV7-2 to TRBJ2-1, with unresolved D. CDR1 is SGHTA and CDR2 is FQGNSA in the germline V gene. With 5 bases removed from V and 7 bases from J, the gap between germline ends came to 15 bases. The CDR3 is made up of 14 amino acids. CDR3 in DNA: TGTGCCAGCAGCCCCGGTTTGGTGGGAAATGAGCAGTTCTTC. This encodes CASSPGLVGNEQFF.

J is TRBJ1-5 and V is TRBV19; D might be TRBD1 (5 bases). With 4 bases removed from V and 7 bases from J, the gap between germline ends came to 14 bases. CDR3 length: 14 residues. The germline CDR1 and CDR2 sequences are LNHDA and SQIVND (reference sequence). The CDR3 DNA is TGTGCCAGTAGTACAGGGTTTTTTGGACAGCCCCAGCATTTT. It encodes CASSTGFFGQPQHF.

The chain employs TRBV7-8 and TRBJ1-5, with 10 bases fitting TRBD1. Germline CDR1 and CDR2: SGHVS and FQNEAQ. The CDR3 runs 16 residues. V was pared by 0 bases and J by 6 bases, with 5 bases of the junction left unmatched. The CDR3: CASSLAGQGVAQPQHF. The CDR3 nucleotides read TGTGCCAGCAGCTTAGCCGGACAGGGGGTGGCTCAGCCCCAGCATTTT.